This T cell receptor beta chain was sequenced in a study of cytomegalovirus exposure and HLA in healthy donors. V lost 1 base, J lost 2 bases, and 13 bases lay in between. Germline V gene sequence: CDR1 SGHTS, CDR2 YDEGEE. CDR3 length equals 16 residues. 13 Jbeta primers and 60 Vbeta primers were used for the PCR. This table comes from immunoSEQ multiplex PCR, and its TCRdb copy is limited to in-frame clones, with some not included. The sample comprises approximately 110,000 clones, roughly 13% of which are singletons, and 16% rests with the top ten. This clone was observed a handful of times. The source of this sequence is a man aged 35-49 years in good health and CMV-seropositive. This sequence joins TRBV5-8 and TRBJ1-5; maybe TRBD1 (6 bases). Sequenced input: PBMCs. Here the CDR3 reads CASSLNSYRGNQPQHF. CDR3 nucleotide sequence: TGTGCCAGCAGCTTGAACTCTTACAGGGGCAATCAGCCCCAGCATTTT. Based on the CDR3 plus reference TRBV5-8 and TRBJ1-5, the full variable domain is EAGVTQSPTHLIKTRGQQATLRCSPISGHTSVYWYQQALGLGLQFLLWYDEGEERNRGNFPPRFSGRQFPNYSSELNVNALELEDSALYLCASSLNSYRGNQPQHFGDGTRLSIL.